The clone carrying this T cell receptor (beta chain) was seen a handful of times. The antigen is not known. A second PCR of 7 to 11 cycles used a sample-barcoded 5' primer and a J-beta primer mix. Using its own MiXCR run on the 5' RACE reads, TCRdb lists one record per CDR3 protein. The sample consists of hundreds of thousands of distinct CDR3 sequences, around 38% of them appearing once. The sample originates from a study of blood T cells in healthy people across ages. Findings of the study overall: Fewer expanded clones and more diversity marked long-lived versus aged donors.

The germline CDR1 and CDR2 sequences are DFQATT and SNEGSKA (reference sequence). J was trimmed by 4 bases and V by 5 bases; bases with no gene match: 7. CDR3 length equals 16 residues. This sequence was found in a man at least 80 years old in good health. The rearrangement joins TRBV20-1 to TRBJ2-3; 15 nucleotides align to TRBD2. The sequencing sample was made of blood. CDR3 bases: TGCAGTGCTGGGGGGACTAGCGGGAGGTCGGCAGATACGCAGTATTTT. Its translation: CSAGGTSGRSADTQYF.